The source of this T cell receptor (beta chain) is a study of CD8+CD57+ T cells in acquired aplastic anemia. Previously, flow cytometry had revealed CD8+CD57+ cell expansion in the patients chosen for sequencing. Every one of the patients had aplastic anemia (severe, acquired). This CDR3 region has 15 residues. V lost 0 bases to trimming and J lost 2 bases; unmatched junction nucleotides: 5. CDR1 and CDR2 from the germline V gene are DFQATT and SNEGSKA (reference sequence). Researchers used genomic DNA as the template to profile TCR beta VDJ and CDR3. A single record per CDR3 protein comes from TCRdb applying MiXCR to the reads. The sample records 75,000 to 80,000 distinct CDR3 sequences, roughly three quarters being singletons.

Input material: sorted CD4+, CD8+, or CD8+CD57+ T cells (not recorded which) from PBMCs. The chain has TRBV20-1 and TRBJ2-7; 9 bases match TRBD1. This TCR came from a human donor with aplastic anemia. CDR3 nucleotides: TGCAGTGCTAGAGACCCGGGGACAGGGCCCTACGAGCAGTACTTC. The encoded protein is CSARDPGTGPYEQYF.